Presented here are 8 T cell receptor beta chains from one specimen sequenced in a study of PD-1 and CTLA-4 blockade in melanoma. Profiled with immunoSEQ multiplex PCR; TCRdb holds only in-frame clones, not every one. The sample yields nearly 30,000 clones, 85% to 90% seen once. The sequencing here drew on CD8+ T cells from peripheral blood, taken before anti-PD-1 treatment. The source of these receptors is a human donor with melanoma.

The CDR3 region has the DNA TGTGCCTGGAGTGTGGGACATTGGGACACTGAAGCTTTCTTT. This encodes CAWSVGHWDTEAFF. V usage is TRBV30 and J usage is TRBJ1-1; maybe TRBD1 (6 bases). Trimming cost V 0 bases and J 3 bases, with 11 bases left between them. Germline CDR1 GTSNPN, CDR2 SVGIG (reference sequence). This CDR3 has 14 residues. Together with reference TRBV30 and TRBJ1-1, the CDR3 gives the full variable domain: SQTIHQWPATLVQPVGSPLSLECTVEGTSNPNLYWYRQAAGRGLQLLFYSVGIGQISSEVPQNLSASRPQDRQFILSSKKLLLSDSGFYLCAWSVGHWDTEAFFGQGTRLTVV.

The chain has TRBV15 and TRBJ1-2, with D possibly being TRBD1 (5 bases). Trimming took off 0 bases at V and 5 bases at J, with 13 bases between the two ends. CDR1 is LNHNV and CDR2 is YYDKDF in the germline V gene (reference sequence). CDR3 length: 15 residues. This CDR3 reads CATSRDTGFTYGYTF. The DNA for the CDR3 is TGTGCCACCAGCAGAGATACAGGCTTTACATATGGCTACACCTTC.

The chain employs TRBV7-8 and TRBJ2-7, with a possible D match to TRBD1 (6 bases). Germline CDR1 is SGHVS and CDR2 is FQNEAQ. CDR3 length: 13 amino acids. Trimming removed 5 bases at V and 3 bases at J, with 11 bases between. The CDR3 bases are TGTGCCAGCAGCCCCAGACAGGACTACGAGCAGTACTTC. Protein sequence: CASSPRQDYEQYF. Filled out from reference TRBV7-8 and TRBJ2-7, the complete variable domain reads GAGVSQSPRYKVAKRGQDVALRCDPISGHVSLFWYQQALGQGPEFLTYFQNEAQLDKSGLPSDRFFAERPEGSVSTLKIQRTQQEDSAVYLCASSPRQDYEQYFGPGTRLTVT.

V usage is TRBV30 and J usage is TRBJ1-5; D is unresolved. The germline V gene encodes CDR1 GTSNPN and CDR2 SVGIG (reference sequence). The CDR3 has 14 residues. Between the trimmed V and J ends, which lost 0 bases and 2 bases, there was a span of 8 bases. CDR3 protein: CAWSVDGGNQPQHF. The CDR3 DNA is TGTGCCTGGAGTGTAGACGGGGGCAATCAGCCCCAGCATTTT.

This chain joins TRBV11-2 and TRBJ1-2; D perhaps matches TRBD1 (6 bases). The V and J ends lost 4 bases and 7 bases respectively, with 13 bases between them. Germline values: CDR1 SGHAT, CDR2 FQNNGV. The CDR3 is 13 amino acids. DNA for the CDR3: TGTGCCAGCAGCTCCCCCGACAGGTCTGGCTACACCTTC. It translates to CASSSPDRSGYTF.

The rearrangement links TRBV28 to TRBJ2-1; D gene ambiguous. Germline V lookup: CDR1 MDHEN, CDR2 SYDVKM. The CDR3 runs 12 residues. Trimming stripped 4 bases from V and 7 bases from J, with 8 bases between. CDR3 residues: CASSSDDNEQFF. CDR3 coding DNA: TGTGCCAGCAGTTCCGATGATAATGAGCAGTTCTTC.

The chain links TRBV7-8 to TRBJ2-5, with 14 bases lining up with TRBD2. V lost 3 bases to trimming and J lost 5 bases; unmatched junction nucleotides: 5. The length of the CDR3 is 16 residues. Germline V lookup: CDR1 SGHVS, CDR2 FQNEAQ. The DNA for the CDR3 is TGTGCCAGCAGCTTGGGACTAGCGGGAGAGGCGGAGACCCAGTACTTC. Protein product: CASSLGLAGEAETQYF.

This sequence joins TRBV5-1 and TRBJ1-2, with D tentatively TRBD1 (6 bases). The germline V gene has CDR1 SGHRS and CDR2 YFSETQ. The CDR3 is made up of 14 amino acids. V was clipped by 3 bases and J by 6 bases, with 15 bases between them. The CDR3 protein is CASSSKQGGDGYTF. The CDR3 nucleotides read TGCGCCAGCAGCTCTAAACAGGGTGGAGATGGCTACACCTTC. Variable domain in full (rest from reference TRBV5-1 and TRBJ1-2): KAGVTQTPRYLIKTRGQQVTLSCSPISGHRSVSWYQQTPGQGLQFLFEYFSETQRNKGNFPGRFSGRQFSNSRSEMNVSTLELGDSALYLCASSSKQGGDGYTFGSGTRLTVV.